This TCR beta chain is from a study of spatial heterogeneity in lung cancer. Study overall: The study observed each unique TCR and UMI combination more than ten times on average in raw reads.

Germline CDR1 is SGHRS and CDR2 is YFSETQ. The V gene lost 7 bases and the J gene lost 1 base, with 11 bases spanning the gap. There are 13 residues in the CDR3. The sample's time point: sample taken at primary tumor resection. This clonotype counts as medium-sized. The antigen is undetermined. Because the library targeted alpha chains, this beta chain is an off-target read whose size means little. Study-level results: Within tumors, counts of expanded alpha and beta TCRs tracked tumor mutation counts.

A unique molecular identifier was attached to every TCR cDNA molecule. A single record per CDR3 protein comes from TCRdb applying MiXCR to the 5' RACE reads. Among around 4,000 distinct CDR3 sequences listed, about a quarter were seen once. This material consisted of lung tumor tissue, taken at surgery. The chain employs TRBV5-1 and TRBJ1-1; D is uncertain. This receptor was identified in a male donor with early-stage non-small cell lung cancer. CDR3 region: CASQDNSNTEAFF. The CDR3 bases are TGCGCCAGCCAAGACAACTCGAACACTGAAGCTTTCTTT.